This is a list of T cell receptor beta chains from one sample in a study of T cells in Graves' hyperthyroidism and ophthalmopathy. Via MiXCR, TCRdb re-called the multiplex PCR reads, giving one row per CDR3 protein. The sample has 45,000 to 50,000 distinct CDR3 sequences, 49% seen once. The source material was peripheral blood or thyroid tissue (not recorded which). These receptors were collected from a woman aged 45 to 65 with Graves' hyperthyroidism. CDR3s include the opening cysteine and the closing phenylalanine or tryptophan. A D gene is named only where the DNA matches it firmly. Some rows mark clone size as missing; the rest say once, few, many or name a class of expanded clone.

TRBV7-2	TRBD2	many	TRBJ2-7	TGTGCCAGCAGTTGGACTAGCGGGAGAGTGAGTGAGCAGTACTTC	CASSWTSGRVSEQYF
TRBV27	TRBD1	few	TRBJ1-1	TGTGCCAGCAGTCCTAGATACCGTTCGACAGGGGGGAACACTGAAGCTTTCTTT	CASSPRYRSTGGNTEAFF
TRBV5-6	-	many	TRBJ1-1	TGTGCCAGCAGCTTGGAACGCGACTACACTGAAGCTTTCTTT	CASSLERDYTEAFF
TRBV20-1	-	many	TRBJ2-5	TGCAGTGCTAGTTTAGAGACCCAGTACTTC	CSASLETQYF
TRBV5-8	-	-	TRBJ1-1	TGTGCCAGCAGCTTGGGGGCAGGACTAGGGACTGAAGCTTTCTTT	CASSLGAGLGTEAFF
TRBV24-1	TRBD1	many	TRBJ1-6	TGTGCCACCAGTGATCCCGACAGGGCGTTTACCTATAATTCACCCCTCCACTTT	CATSDPDRAFTYNSPLHF
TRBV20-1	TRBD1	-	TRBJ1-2	TGCAGTGCCCCTGGACAGGACATCTATGGCTACACCTTC	CSAPGQDIYGYTF
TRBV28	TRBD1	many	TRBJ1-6	TGTGCCAGCAGCATCTTTCCGGGACAGCATTCACCCCTCCACTTT	CASSIFPGQHSPLHF
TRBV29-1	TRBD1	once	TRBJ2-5	TGCAGCGTGAGGGGGACAGGGGGCGGGGAGACCCAGTACTTC	CSVRGTGGGETQYF
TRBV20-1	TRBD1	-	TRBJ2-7	TGCAGTGCCACACCCGGGACAGGCTACGAGCAGTACTTC	CSATPGTGYEQYF